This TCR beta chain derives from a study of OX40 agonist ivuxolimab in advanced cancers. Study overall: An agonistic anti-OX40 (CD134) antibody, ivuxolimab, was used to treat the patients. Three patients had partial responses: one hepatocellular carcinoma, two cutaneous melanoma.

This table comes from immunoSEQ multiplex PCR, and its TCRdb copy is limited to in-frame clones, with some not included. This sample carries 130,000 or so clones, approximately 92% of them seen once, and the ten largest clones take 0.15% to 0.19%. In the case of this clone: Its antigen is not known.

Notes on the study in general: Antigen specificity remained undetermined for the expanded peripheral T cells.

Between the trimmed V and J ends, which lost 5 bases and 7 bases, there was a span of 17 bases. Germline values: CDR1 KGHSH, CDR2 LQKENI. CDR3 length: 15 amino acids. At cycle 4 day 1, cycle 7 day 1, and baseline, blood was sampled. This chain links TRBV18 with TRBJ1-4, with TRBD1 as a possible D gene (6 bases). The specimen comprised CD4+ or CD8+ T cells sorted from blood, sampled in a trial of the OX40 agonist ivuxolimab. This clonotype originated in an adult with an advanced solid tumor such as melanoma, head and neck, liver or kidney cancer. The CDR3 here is CASSAYRVESEKLFF. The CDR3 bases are TGTGCCAGCTCAGCATACAGGGTTGAGAGTGAAAAACTGTTTTTT.